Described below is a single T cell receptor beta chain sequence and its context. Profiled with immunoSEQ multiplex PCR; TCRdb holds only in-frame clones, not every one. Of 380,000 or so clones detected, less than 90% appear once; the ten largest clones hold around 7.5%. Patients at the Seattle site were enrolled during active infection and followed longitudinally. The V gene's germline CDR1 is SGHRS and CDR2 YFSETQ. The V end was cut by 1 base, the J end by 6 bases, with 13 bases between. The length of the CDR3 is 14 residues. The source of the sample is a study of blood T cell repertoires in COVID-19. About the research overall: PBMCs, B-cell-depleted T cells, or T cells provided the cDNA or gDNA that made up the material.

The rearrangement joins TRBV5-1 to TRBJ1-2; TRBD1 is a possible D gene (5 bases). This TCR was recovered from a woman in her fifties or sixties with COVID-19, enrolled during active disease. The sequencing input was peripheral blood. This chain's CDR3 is CASSLTGVEDGYTF. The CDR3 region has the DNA TGCGCCAGCAGCTTGACGGGGGTCGAGGATGGCTACACCTTC.